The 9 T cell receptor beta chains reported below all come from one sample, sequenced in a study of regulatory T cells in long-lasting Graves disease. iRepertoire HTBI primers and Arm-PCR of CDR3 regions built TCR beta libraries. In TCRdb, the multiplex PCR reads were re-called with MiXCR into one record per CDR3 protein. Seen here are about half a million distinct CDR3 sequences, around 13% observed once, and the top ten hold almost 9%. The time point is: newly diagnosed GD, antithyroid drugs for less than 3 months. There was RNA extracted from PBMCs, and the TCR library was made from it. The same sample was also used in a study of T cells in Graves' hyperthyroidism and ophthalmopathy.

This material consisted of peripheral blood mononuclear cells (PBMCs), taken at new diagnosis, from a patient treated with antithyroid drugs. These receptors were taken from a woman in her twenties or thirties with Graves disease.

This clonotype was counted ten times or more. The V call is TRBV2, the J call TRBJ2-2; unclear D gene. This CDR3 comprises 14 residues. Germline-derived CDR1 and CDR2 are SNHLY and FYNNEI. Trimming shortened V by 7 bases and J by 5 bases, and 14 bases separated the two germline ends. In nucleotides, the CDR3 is TGTGCCAGCATCGAGCTTACTGTTACCGGGGAGCTGTTTTTT. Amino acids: CASIELTVTGELFF. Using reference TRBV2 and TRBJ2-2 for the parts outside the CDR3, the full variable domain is EPEVTQTPSHQVTQMGQEVILRCVPISNHLYFYWYRQILGQKVEFLVSFYNNEISEKSEIFDDQFSVERPDGSNFTLKIRSTKLEDSAMYFCASIELTVTGELFFGEGSRLTVL.

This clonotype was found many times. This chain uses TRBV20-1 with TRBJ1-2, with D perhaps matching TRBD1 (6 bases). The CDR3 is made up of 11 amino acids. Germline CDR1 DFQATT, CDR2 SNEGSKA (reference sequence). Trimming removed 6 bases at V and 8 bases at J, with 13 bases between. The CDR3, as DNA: TGCAGTGCCCAGAGGGGGGGAGGCTACACCTTC. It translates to CSAQRGGGYTF.

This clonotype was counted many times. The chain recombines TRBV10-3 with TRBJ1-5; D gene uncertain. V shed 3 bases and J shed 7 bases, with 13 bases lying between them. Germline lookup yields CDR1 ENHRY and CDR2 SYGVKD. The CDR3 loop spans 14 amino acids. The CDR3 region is CAISERQGNQPQHF. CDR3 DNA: TGTGCCATCAGTGAACGACAAGGGAACCAGCCCCAGCATTTT.

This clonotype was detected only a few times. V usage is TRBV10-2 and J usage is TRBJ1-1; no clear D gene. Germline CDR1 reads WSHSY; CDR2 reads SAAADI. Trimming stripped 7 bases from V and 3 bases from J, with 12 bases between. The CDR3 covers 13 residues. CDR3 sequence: CASTRAPDTEAFF. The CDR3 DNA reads TGCGCCAGCACTCGGGCGCCGGACACTGAAGCTTTCTTT.

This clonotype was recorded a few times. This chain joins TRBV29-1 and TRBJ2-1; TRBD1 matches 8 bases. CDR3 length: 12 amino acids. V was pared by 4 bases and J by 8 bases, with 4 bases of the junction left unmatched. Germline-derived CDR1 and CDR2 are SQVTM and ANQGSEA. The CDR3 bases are TGCAGCGTTGGGTCAGGGGGCGATGAGCAGTTCTTC. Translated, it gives CSVGSGGDEQFF.

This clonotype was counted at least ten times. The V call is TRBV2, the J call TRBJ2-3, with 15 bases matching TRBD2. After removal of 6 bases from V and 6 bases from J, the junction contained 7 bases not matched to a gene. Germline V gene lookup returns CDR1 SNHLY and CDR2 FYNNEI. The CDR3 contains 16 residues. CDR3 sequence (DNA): TGTGCCAGCAGCTCCGGGACTAGCGGGAGGATGGATACGCAGTATTTT. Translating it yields CASSSGTSGRMDTQYF.

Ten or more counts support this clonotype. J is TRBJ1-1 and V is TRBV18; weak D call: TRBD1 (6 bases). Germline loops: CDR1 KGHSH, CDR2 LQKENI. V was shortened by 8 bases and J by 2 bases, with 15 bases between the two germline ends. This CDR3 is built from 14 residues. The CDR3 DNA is TGTGCCAGCCAGGGGACTTCAACAAACACTGAAGCTTTCTTT. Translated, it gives CASQGTSTNTEAFF.

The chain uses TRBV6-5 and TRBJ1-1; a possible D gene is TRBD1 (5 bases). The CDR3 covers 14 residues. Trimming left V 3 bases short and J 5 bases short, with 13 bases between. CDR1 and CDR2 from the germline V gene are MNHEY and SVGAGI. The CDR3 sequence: CASSYRAGRTEAFF. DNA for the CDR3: TGTGCCAGCAGTTATAGAGCAGGGCGAACTGAAGCTTTCTTT.

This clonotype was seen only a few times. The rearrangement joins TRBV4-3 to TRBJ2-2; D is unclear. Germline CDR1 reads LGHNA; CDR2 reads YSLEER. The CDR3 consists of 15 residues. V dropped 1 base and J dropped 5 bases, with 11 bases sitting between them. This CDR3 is CASSQVAFGTGELFF. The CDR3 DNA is TGCGCCAGCAGCCAAGTTGCGTTTGGGACCGGGGAGCTGTTTTTT.